This T cell receptor (beta chain) was sequenced in a study of T cells in Graves' hyperthyroidism and ophthalmopathy. Investigators excluded patients with uncontrolled infection, other autoimmune disease, pregnancy or lactation. Whole-study findings and limits: In blood, most of the thyroid clonotypes expanded above 0.001 were also present. The model made its ophthalmopathy prediction, and onset followed a median around six months later. Researchers report that a 13 V-J model separated ophthalmopathy from stable hyperthyroidism.

Comments on this clonotype: Its specificity is not known.

The CDR3 is 17 amino acids. V shed 5 bases, J shed 3 bases, and the junction held 14 bases outside the gene matches. CDR1 and CDR2 from the germline V gene are KGHDR and SFDVKD. What was amplified from RNA transcripts were TCR beta CDR3 regions. Initially, a first-round RT-PCR of the TCR CDR3 employed the HTBI primer set. Using its own MiXCR run on the multiplex PCR reads, TCRdb lists one record per CDR3 protein. The sample has 600,000 or so distinct CDR3 sequences; about 14% are singletons. The chain joins TRBV24-1 to TRBJ1-2, with 7 bases that match TRBD1. Sequenced: blood. The clonotype originates from a woman between 50 and 59 years old with Graves' ophthalmopathy. CDR3 loop: CATSASGQSRDYYGYTF. CDR3 nucleotides: TGTGCCACCAGTGCCTCGGGACAGTCGAGAGATTACTATGGCTACACCTTC.